Shown below are 27 T cell receptor beta chains from a single sample sequenced in a study of CD8+CD57+ T cells in acquired aplastic anemia. Sequenced patients had shown CD8+CD57+ cell expansion by flow cytometry. Both TCR beta VDJ combination and CDR3 sequence profiling were carried out. Genomic DNA was the template for this profiling. TCRdb ran MiXCR on the reads and lists one entry per CDR3 protein. This table has over 150,000 distinct CDR3 sequences, 71% appearing once. Sequencing was carried out using sorted CD4+, CD8+, or CD8+CD57+ T cells (not recorded which) from PBMCs. All receptors derive from a human donor with aplastic anemia.

This sequence joins TRBV7-8 and TRBJ2-7; TRBD1 aligns across 7 bases. V lost 5 bases to trimming and J lost 5 bases; unmatched junction nucleotides: 15. The CDR3 extends over 16 amino acids. The V gene's germline CDR1 is SGHVS and CDR2 FQNEAQ. CDR3 in DNA: TGTGCCAGCAGCCTGACTGACAGGGAGAAGGGTAACGAGCAGTACTTC. This translates into CASSLTDREKGNEQYF.

This clonotype turned up a few times. The V call is TRBV7-9, the J call TRBJ2-1; weak D call: TRBD1 (5 bases). The CDR3 spans 12 residues. The V end was cut by 6 bases, the J end by 7 bases, with 10 bases between. CDR1 is SEHNR, CDR2 FQNEAQ, per germline (reference sequence). The CDR3 spells CASRLQGNEQFF. The CDR3 nucleotides read TGTGCCAGCAGACTTCAGGGAAATGAGCAGTTCTTC.

The rearrangement links TRBV10-3 to TRBJ2-1; D not certain. V was cut by 4 bases and J by 4 bases, with 14 bases left in between. Germline assignment: CDR1 ENHRY and CDR2 SYGVKD. This CDR3 has 15 amino acids. CDR3 sequence: CAISGDRPSYNEQFF. The CDR3 DNA sequence: TGTGCCATCAGTGGGGATCGACCTAGTTACAATGAGCAGTTCTTC.

This clonotype was counted a few times. V gene TRBV29-1 combines with J gene TRBJ1-1; 9 bases map to TRBD1. The CDR3 contains 13 residues. J gave up 1 base and V 6 bases, and 3 bases lay outside the gene matches. Germline-derived CDR1 and CDR2 are SQVTM and ANQGSEA. CDR3 in DNA: TGCAGCGTGGGGGACAGGGCGAACACTGAAGCTTTCTTT. This encodes CSVGDRANTEAFF.

The rearrangement links TRBV24-1 to TRBJ2-1; TRBD1 is a possible D gene (5 bases). The CDR3 is 15 residues long. CDR1 KGHDR and CDR2 SFDVKD come from the germline V gene. Trimming left V 3 bases short and J 1 base short, with 9 bases between. Here the CDR3 reads CATSDPQGSYNEQFF. CDR3 coding DNA: TGTGCCACCAGTGATCCCCAGGGATCCTACAATGAGCAGTTCTTC.

For this clonotype: One end of the junction does not line up with germline, which may come from a read error. The chain recombines TRBV20-1 with TRBJ1-4; D is unresolved. The CDR3 runs 13 residues. CDR1 and CDR2 from the germline V gene are DFQATT and SNEGSKA (reference sequence). CDR3 residues: CSAIYTTDEKLFF. The CDR3 bases are TGCAGTGCCATCTATACAACTGATGAAAAACTGTTTTTT.

The chain links TRBV7-2 to TRBJ2-7; no firm D call. Trimming stripped 3 bases from V and 4 bases from J, with 13 bases between. Per the germline V gene, CDR1 is SGHTA and CDR2 is FQGNSA. This CDR3 region has 14 residues. This chain's CDR3 is CASSFGPRSYEQYF. CDR3 DNA: TGTGCCAGCAGCTTCGGTCCACGGTCGTACGAGCAGTACTTC.

The chain couples TRBV9 to TRBJ2-2; D remains ambiguous. Trimming took 5 bases from V and 4 from J, leaving 9 bases between them. This CDR3 spans 13 amino acids. Germline V gives CDR1 SGDLS, CDR2 YYNGEE. The CDR3 spells CASSVAITGELFF. In DNA form, the CDR3 reads TGTGCCAGCAGTGTGGCTATCACCGGGGAGCTGTTTTTT.

The chain couples TRBV11-2 to TRBJ2-3; 7 nucleotides line up with TRBD2. V was clipped by 5 bases and J by 0 bases; unmatched bases: 8. Per germline, CDR1 SGHAT and CDR2 FQNNGV. This CDR3 has 16 residues. The CDR3 DNA reads as TGTGCCAGCAGCCCGTCGGTTAGCGGGAGCACAGATACGCAGTATTTT. Its translation: CASSPSVSGSTDTQYF.

The chain combines TRBV19 with TRBJ1-6, with D perhaps TRBD1 (5 bases). Trimming removed 1 base at V and 7 bases at J, with 11 bases between. Germline values: CDR1 LNHDA, CDR2 SQIVND (reference sequence). The CDR3 runs to 15 residues. CDR3 coding DNA: TGTGCCAGTAGTATAGCGGGCCCAGGGAATTCACCCCTCCACTTT. Translating gives CASSIAGPGNSPLHF.

The J gene is TRBJ2-7, the V gene TRBV5-1; D is possibly TRBD1 (6 bases). CDR3 size: 12 residues. The germline V and J ends were trimmed by 4 bases and 3 bases, with 8 bases remaining between them. CDR1 is SGHRS, CDR2 YFSETQ, per germline. The CDR3 bases are TGCGCCAGCAGCAAGGACAGCTACGAGCAGTACTTC. This translates into CASSKDSYEQYF.

The V and J genes are TRBV2 and TRBJ1-4; tentatively, D is TRBD1 (5 bases). This CDR3 comprises 12 residues. Trimming pared 6 bases from V and 8 bases from J, leaving 10 bases between. Germline values: CDR1 SNHLY, CDR2 FYNNEI. This chain's CDR3 is CASSREEEKLFF. The CDR3 DNA is TGTGCCAGCAGCAGGGAGGAAGAAAAACTGTTTTTT.

The chain uses TRBV20-1 and TRBJ2-5; TRBD2 might be the D (5 bases). Germline CDR1 is DFQATT and CDR2 is SNEGSKA (reference sequence). The CDR3 totals 14 residues. V lost 1 base and J lost 0, with 9 bases in between. The CDR3 bases are TGCAGTGCTAGAGCCCCGGGGTACCAAGAGACCCAGTACTTC. As protein: CSARAPGYQETQYF.

CDR3 DNA sequence: TGTGCCAGTAGTAGGACAGGGGATGGCTATGGCTACACCTTC. Amino acids: CASSRTGDGYGYTF. The V call is TRBV19, the J call TRBJ1-2; 9 bases align to TRBD1. V gave up 4 bases and J gave up 4 bases; unmatched junction bases: 4. Germline-derived CDR1 and CDR2 are LNHDA and SQIVND (reference sequence). The CDR3 is made up of 14 amino acids.

This clonotype was observed a handful of times. The V gene is TRBV5-5, the J gene TRBJ2-5, with TRBD1 identical over 8 bases. This CDR3 has 14 residues. Trimming took 3 bases from V and 2 from J; bases not matched to a gene: 3. CDR1 and CDR2 from the germline V gene are SGHKS and YYEKEE (reference sequence). The CDR3 nucleotides are TGTGCCAGCAGCTCATGGACAGGGCAAGAGACCCAGTACTTC. It encodes CASSSWTGQETQYF.

V usage is TRBV5-4 and J usage is TRBJ1-2; 7 bases match TRBD1. The V and J ends lost 6 bases and 6 bases, in that order; junction bases with no gene match: 8. Germline V lookup: CDR1 SGHNT, CDR2 YYREEE (reference sequence). This CDR3 is built from 13 residues. CDR3 sequence reads: CASNLQGIDGYTF. CDR3 bases: TGTGCCAGCAATTTACAGGGGATAGATGGCTACACCTTC.

With regard to this clonotype: The CDR3 end shows no conserved phenylalanine or tryptophan, and so a read error is likely. Because the CDR3's place on the DNA is in doubt, the DNA is left out and the CDR3 is given as listed by TCRdb. This chain's CDR3 is CATSSNGQGR. The chain combines TRBV15 with TRBJ2-1; the DNA was not used to check the table's D call, TRBD1. From germline, CDR1 is LNHNV and CDR2 YYDKDF (reference sequence). The CDR3 extends over 10 residues, inclusive of both ends.

A word on this clonotype: One end of the junction varies from germline; a read error may be responsible. This chain connects TRBV6-2 or TRBV6-3 to TRBJ2-1; 9 bases match TRBD1. The CDR3 sequence is 15 residues long. Per the germline V gene, CDR1 is MNHEY and CDR2 is SVGEGT. The chain's CDR3 is CASSSTGGSHNEQFF. As DNA, the CDR3 is TGTGCCAGCAGTTCCACAGGGGGCTCCCACAATGAGCAGTTCTTC.

The sample holds a few counts of this clonotype. The chain carries TRBV20-1 and TRBJ2-5, with D unresolved. V lost 3 bases and J 2 bases, leaving 7 bases between the germline ends. Per the germline V gene, CDR1 is DFQATT and CDR2 is SNEGSKA (reference sequence). This CDR3 spans 12 amino acids. CDR3 bases: TGCAGTGCTAGTCTGGGGCAAGAGACCCAGTACTTC. Amino acid sequence: CSASLGQETQYF.

V gene TRBV24-1 combines with J gene TRBJ2-1; 13 nucleotides agree with TRBD2. Germline trimming cut 4 bases from V and 0 bases from J; bases unmatched to any gene: 11. The length of the CDR3 is 20 residues. The V gene's germline CDR1 is KGHDR and CDR2 SFDVKD. The CDR3 sequence is CATSDSWGLAGSSSYNEQFF. In DNA form, the CDR3 reads TGTGCCACCAGTGACTCTTGGGGACTAGCGGGGTCGAGCTCCTACAATGAGCAGTTCTTC.

This chain connects TRBV11-3 to TRBJ1-2, with TRBD1 identical over 9 bases. The V segment lost 5 bases and the J segment 4 bases; nucleotides outside the gene matches: 8. The CDR3 loop spans 15 amino acids. Germline V gene lookup returns CDR1 SGHNT and CDR2 YENEEA. The CDR3 is CASSHWTGDVYGYTF. In DNA, the CDR3 is TGTGCCAGCAGCCACTGGACAGGGGATGTCTATGGCTACACCTTC.

This clonotype has ten or more counts. This chain joins TRBV29-1 and TRBJ1-2; D possibly corresponds to TRBD1 (5 bases). Germline V gene sequence: CDR1 SQVTM, CDR2 ANQGSEA. V was trimmed by 6 bases and J by 4 bases, leaving 15 bases between them. The CDR3 totals 13 residues. Written as DNA, the CDR3 is TGCAGCGTCCCTGCTTTGGGACTCTATGGCTACACCTTC. As protein: CSVPALGLYGYTF.

Worth noting for this clonotype: Relative to the germline gene, one junction end is altered; a read error may explain this. The V call is TRBV10-2, the J call TRBJ2-1, with TRBD2 as a possible D gene (6 bases). This CDR3 contains 11 residues. In germline, CDR1 is WSHSY, CDR2 SAAADI. In nucleotides, the CDR3 is TGTGCCAGGGTCCCAAGACTAGATCAGGGCTTC. This translates into CARVPRLDQGF.

This clonotype was detected only a few times. J is TRBJ2-6 and V is TRBV7-8, with a tentative D call TRBD1 (6 bases). The CDR3 covers 18 residues. Trimming left V 6 bases short and J 0 bases short, with 18 bases between. Germline V gene sequence: CDR1 SGHVS, CDR2 FQNEAQ. In nucleotides, the CDR3 is TGTGCCAGCAGAGGCAACAGGGCCCTACTCTCTGGGGCCAACGTCCTGACTTTC. It specifies CASRGNRALLSGANVLTF.

About this clonotype: An end of the junction does not agree with germline; a read error may underlie this. The chain combines TRBV20-1 with TRBJ2-7; 10 bases fit TRBD1. This CDR3 has 15 residues. CDR1 DFQATT and CDR2 SNEGSKA come from the germline V gene (reference sequence). Here the CDR3 DNA reads TGCAGTGCTAGCTCCGGGACAGGGGAGGCCGGGGAGCTGTACTTC. Its translation is CSASSGTGEAGELYF.

This clonotype is a singleton in its sample. The chain carries TRBV9 and TRBJ1-5; D unresolved. The CDR3 has 13 amino acids. Trimming removed 4 bases at V and 4 bases at J, with 9 bases between. Germline CDR1 and CDR2: SGDLS and YYNGEE. The CDR3 loop reads CASSPRGNQPQHF. CDR3 nucleotides: TGTGCCAGCAGCCCTCGAGGGAATCAGCCCCAGCATTTT.

This rearrangement joins TRBV5-4 to TRBJ1-2; tentatively, D is TRBD1 (5 bases). The CDR3 spans 13 residues. The V end was cut by 4 bases, the J end by 0 bases, with 7 bases between. Germline V gene data show CDR1 as SGHNT and CDR2 as YYREEE (reference sequence). The CDR3 spells CASSQTANYGYTF. The CDR3 DNA is TGTGCCAGCAGCCAGACAGCTAACTATGGCTACACCTTC.